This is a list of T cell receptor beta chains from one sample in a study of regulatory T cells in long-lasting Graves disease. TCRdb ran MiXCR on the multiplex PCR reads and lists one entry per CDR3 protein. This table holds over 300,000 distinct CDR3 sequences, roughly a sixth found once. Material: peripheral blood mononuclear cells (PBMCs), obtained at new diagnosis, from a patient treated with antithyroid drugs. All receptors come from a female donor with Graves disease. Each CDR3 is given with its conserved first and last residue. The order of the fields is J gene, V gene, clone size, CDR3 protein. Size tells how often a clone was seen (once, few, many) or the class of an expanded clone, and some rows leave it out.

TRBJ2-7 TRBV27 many CASSRTPGQGIYEQYF
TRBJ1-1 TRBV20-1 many CSARVRGLPRMNTEAFF
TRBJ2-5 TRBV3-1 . CASSQVAGIQETQYF
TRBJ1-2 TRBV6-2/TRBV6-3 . CASSYSNYRTQGALAGYTF
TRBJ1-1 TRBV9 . CASSALGQINTEAFF
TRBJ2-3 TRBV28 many CASSSYSGSTDTQYF
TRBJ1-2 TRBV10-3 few CAISDSYGYTF
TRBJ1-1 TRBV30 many CAWIRGANTEAFF
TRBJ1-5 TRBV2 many CASSESGFVHDQPQHF
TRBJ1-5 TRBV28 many CASNNRGEQPQHF
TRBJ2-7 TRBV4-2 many CASSQEWGFSYEQYF
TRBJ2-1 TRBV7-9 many CASSLAQQAYNEQFF